The rows below give T cell receptor beta chains drawn from one sample of a study of cytomegalovirus exposure and HLA in healthy donors. Profiling relied on immunoSEQ multiplex PCR, and the TCRdb table lists in-frame clones only, not all of them. The sample yields roughly 100,000 clones, around 76% seen once. The specimen sequenced was PBMCs. The receptor source for this set is a woman aged 50 to 60 in good health and CMV-seropositive. CDR3s include the opening cysteine and the closing phenylalanine or tryptophan. The D gene is left open where the match is weak. Only some rows state a clone size, as once, few, many or a class for expanded clones.

size	V	J	D	CDR3	DNA
-	TRBV4-1	TRBJ2-5	TRBD1	CASSQPRDRGLVQYF	TGCGCCAGCAGCCAACCCCGGGACAGGGGGCTCGTGCAGTACTTC
-	TRBV5-1	TRBJ1-2	-	CASSLDPMTFYGYTF	TGCGCCAGCAGCTTGGACCCAATGACATTCTATGGCTACACCTTC
-	TRBV6-1	TRBJ2-2	-	CASSFGNTGELFF	TGTGCCAGCAGTTTCGGGAACACCGGGGAGCTGTTTTTT
once	TRBV7-6	TRBJ1-4	-	CASSLGAGAINEKLFF	TGTGCCAGCAGCTTAGGGGCAGGGGCCATTAATGAAAAACTGTTTTTT
-	TRBV27	TRBJ2-5	TRBD2	CASSSLGTSEQETQYF	TGTGCCAGCAGTTCCCTCGGGACTAGCGAGCAAGAGACCCAGTACTTC
-	TRBV30	TRBJ2-7	-	CAWKQGNLLGDEQYF	TGTGCCTGGAAACAGGGAAACCTGCTGGGGGACGAGCAGTACTTC
-	TRBV5-6	TRBJ2-7	TRBD1	CASSTIPGQGQYEQYF	TGTGCCAGCAGCACTATTCCCGGACAGGGTCAGTACGAGCAGTACTTC
-	TRBV7-9	TRBJ2-1	TRBD2	CASSPYARGGINEQFF	TGTGCCAGCAGCCCCTATGCGCGGGGGGGCATAAATGAGCAGTTCTTC
-	TRBV12-5	TRBJ2-7	TRBD1	CASGLARGQGVGKQYF	TGTGCTAGTGGTTTAGCCCGGGGACAGGGAGTGGGAAAGCAGTACTTC
-	TRBV5-1	TRBJ1-1	-	CASSLEVRRNTEAFF	TGCGCCAGCAGCCTCGAGGTGCGCCGAAACACTGAAGCTTTCTTT
-	TRBV30	TRBJ2-3	TRBD1	CAWSVPGTGYPYF	TGTGCCTGGAGTGTACCCGGGACAGGTTATCCGTATTTT
-	TRBV5-1	TRBJ1-1	-	CASSLDSPGVYAEAFF	TGCGCCAGCAGCTTGGATTCTCCAGGGGTATATGCTGAAGCTTTCTTT
-	TRBV5-1	TRBJ2-7	TRBD1	CASSLEGDRFYYEQYF	TGCGCCAGCAGCTTGGAAGGGGACAGGTTCTACTACGAGCAGTACTTC
-	TRBV6-5	TRBJ1-2	-	CASNHDGGVDYGYTF	TGTGCCAGCAACCACGACGGAGGGGTTGACTATGGCTACACCTTC
-	TRBV6-5	TRBJ1-1	TRBD1	CASSRQGSEAFF	TGTGCCAGCAGCAGACAGGGGAGTGAAGCTTTCTTT
many	TRBV4-3	TRBJ2-2	-	CASSQGNTRVLAGELFF	TGCGCCAGCAGCCAAGGAAATACTAGGGTTTTAGCCGGGGAGCTGTTTTTT
-	TRBV2	TRBJ1-4	TRBD1	CASSRQGADNEKLFF	TGTGCCAGCAGTAGACAGGGGGCCGATAATGAAAAACTGTTTTTT
-	TRBV4-2	TRBJ2-3	-	CASSQERGADTQYF	TGTGCCAGCAGCCAAGAACGAGGCGCAGATACGCAGTATTTT
-	TRBV5-1	TRBJ2-2	-	CASSLLPQGPNTGELFF	TGCGCCAGCAGCTTGCTCCCACAGGGACCGAACACCGGGGAGCTGTTTTTT
-	TRBV5-6	TRBJ1-2	-	CASSLPGVDYGYTF	TGTGCCAGCAGCTTGCCAGGGGTTGATTATGGCTACACCTTC
-	TRBV5-1	TRBJ1-4	-	CASSPISPGGEKLFF	TGCGCCAGCAGCCCCATATCCCCGGGAGGTGAAAAACTGTTTTTT
-	TRBV19	TRBJ1-2	TRBD1	CASVSGTGLPLEGYTF	TGTGCCAGCGTTTCCGGGACAGGCCTTCCCCTAGAGGGCTACACCTTC
-	TRBV5-1	TRBJ2-5	-	CASSLQGWGQETQYF	TGCGCCAGCAGCTTACAGGGTTGGGGACAAGAGACCCAGTACTTC
once	TRBV6-6	TRBJ1-2	TRBD1	CASSNPGQGLGYTF	TGTGCCAGCAGTAACCCGGGACAGGGTTTGGGCTACACCTTC
-	TRBV4-1	TRBJ2-2	-	CASSPHAEAGELFF	TGCGCCAGCAGCCCTCATGCGGAGGCCGGGGAGCTGTTTTTT